The rows below give T cell receptor beta chains drawn from one sample of a study of OX40 agonist ivuxolimab in advanced cancers. The table came from immunoSEQ multiplex PCR; TCRdb's copy has only in-frame clones and leaves some out. The sample records tens of thousands of clones, about 91% being singletons. The starting material was CD4+ or CD8+ T cells sorted from blood, obtained in a trial of the OX40 agonist ivuxolimab. These TCRs come from an adult with an advanced solid tumor such as melanoma, head and neck, liver or kidney cancer. Both conserved end residues are part of each CDR3. A D gene is named only where the DNA matches it firmly. Not every row has a clone size; where given, it reads once, few, many or a size class.

cdr3_aa: CASSLAWREASEQYF
cdr3_nt: TGTGCCAGCAGCTTGGCCTGGCGGGAGGCTAGTGAGCAGTACTTC
d_call: TRBD2
v_call: TRBV5-4
clone_size: NA
j_call: TRBJ2-7

cdr3_aa: CATSRDGDSYNEQFF
cdr3_nt: TGTGCCACCAGCAGAGACGGGGACTCCTACAATGAGCAGTTCTTC
d_call: NA
v_call: TRBV15
clone_size: NA
j_call: TRBJ2-1

cdr3_aa: CASSRGQGEKAPDF
cdr3_nt: TGTGCCAGCAGCCGGGGACAGGGGGAGAAGGCACCCGACTTC
d_call: TRBD1
v_call: TRBV11-3
clone_size: NA
j_call: TRBJ2-7

cdr3_aa: CASSLGGSYGYTF
cdr3_nt: TGTGCCAGCAGCTTGGGCGGTTCCTATGGCTACACCTTC
d_call: NA
v_call: TRBV5-6
clone_size: NA
j_call: TRBJ1-2

cdr3_aa: CASSLGPNYQETQYF
cdr3_nt: TGTGCCAGCAGCTTGGGGCCCAACTACCAAGAGACCCAGTACTTC
d_call: NA
v_call: TRBV9
clone_size: NA
j_call: TRBJ2-5

cdr3_aa: CASSSDREGDTIYF
cdr3_nt: TGTGCCAGCAGTTCGGACAGGGAGGGTGACACCATATATTTT
d_call: TRBD1
v_call: TRBV28
clone_size: NA
j_call: TRBJ1-3

cdr3_aa: CASSPMDRAAEQYF
cdr3_nt: TGTGCCAGCAGTCCGATGGACAGGGCGGCCGAGCAGTACTTC
d_call: TRBD1
v_call: TRBV27
clone_size: NA
j_call: TRBJ2-7

cdr3_aa: CATTGGTYEQYF
cdr3_nt: TGTGCCACCACAGGGGGCACCTACGAGCAGTACTTC
d_call: TRBD1
v_call: TRBV5-4
clone_size: NA
j_call: TRBJ2-7

cdr3_aa: CASSLVGTGGYEQYF
cdr3_nt: TGTGCCAGCAGTTTGGTCGGGACAGGGGGCTACGAGCAGTACTTC
d_call: TRBD1
v_call: TRBV27
clone_size: once
j_call: TRBJ2-7

cdr3_aa: CASSEARTAERSNQPQHF
cdr3_nt: TGTGCCAGCAGTGAAGCGAGGACAGCGGAACGTAGCAATCAGCCCCAGCATTTT
d_call: NA
v_call: TRBV2
clone_size: NA
j_call: TRBJ1-5

cdr3_aa: CASSLRSRSNEQFF
cdr3_nt: TGTGCCAGCAGTTTAAGGTCGAGATCCAATGAGCAGTTCTTC
d_call: NA
v_call: TRBV27
clone_size: NA
j_call: TRBJ2-1

cdr3_aa: CASSYSGPPGEQFF
cdr3_nt: TGTGCCAGCAGTTACTCGGGACCTCCGGGTGAGCAGTTCTTC
d_call: NA
v_call: TRBV6-5
clone_size: NA
j_call: TRBJ2-1

cdr3_aa: CASSDSTGGSGANVLTF
cdr3_nt: TGTGCCAGCAGTGATTCCACAGGGGGCTCTGGGGCCAACGTCCTGACTTTC
d_call: TRBD1
v_call: TRBV6-4
clone_size: NA
j_call: TRBJ2-6

cdr3_aa: CASSNSNYEQFF
cdr3_nt: TGTGCCAGCAGCAATTCCAACTATGAGCAGTTCTTC
d_call: NA
v_call: TRBV28
clone_size: NA
j_call: TRBJ2-1

cdr3_aa: CASSPRGSQETQYF
cdr3_nt: TGTGCCAGCAGTCCTCGGGGAAGCCAAGAGACCCAGTACTTC
d_call: NA
v_call: TRBV6-1
clone_size: NA
j_call: TRBJ2-5

cdr3_aa: CASNPLGAGEDDEQYF
cdr3_nt: TGTGCCAGCAACCCTTTAGGCGCGGGAGAAGATGACGAGCAGTACTTC
d_call: TRBD2
v_call: TRBV28
clone_size: NA
j_call: TRBJ2-7

cdr3_aa: CASSQTGGRSKTGEQFF
cdr3_nt: TGTGCCAGCAGCCAAACGGGCGGGAGGTCGAAGACGGGTGAGCAGTTCTTC
d_call: TRBD2
v_call: TRBV9
clone_size: once
j_call: TRBJ2-1

cdr3_aa: CASSLDGNEQFF
cdr3_nt: TGTGCCAGCAGCTTAGATGGGAATGAGCAGTTCTTC
d_call: NA
v_call: TRBV13
clone_size: NA
j_call: TRBJ2-1

cdr3_aa: CASSLGTESYEQYF
cdr3_nt: TGTGCCAGCAGCTTGGGGACGGAGTCCTACGAGCAGTACTTC
d_call: NA
v_call: TRBV5-4
clone_size: NA
j_call: TRBJ2-7

cdr3_aa: CASSLNRRWETQYF
cdr3_nt: TGCGCCAGCAGCTTAAATCGGAGGTGGGAGACCCAGTACTTC
d_call: NA
v_call: TRBV5-1
clone_size: NA
j_call: TRBJ2-5

cdr3_aa: CASSVTPTQVDQETQYF
cdr3_nt: TGTGCCAGCAGTGTGACACCCACACAGGTCGACCAAGAGACCCAGTACTTC
d_call: NA
v_call: TRBV2
clone_size: NA
j_call: TRBJ2-5

cdr3_aa: CASSPPGILDQETQYF
cdr3_nt: TGTGCCAGCTCACCTCCGGGGATTTTGGATCAAGAGACCCAGTACTTC
d_call: NA
v_call: TRBV18
clone_size: once
j_call: TRBJ2-5

cdr3_aa: CASSVGDLGHYGYTF
cdr3_nt: TGTGCCAGCAGCGTAGGCGACCTAGGGCACTATGGCTACACCTTC
d_call: NA
v_call: TRBV9
clone_size: NA
j_call: TRBJ1-2

cdr3_aa: CASSVWTSTDTQYF
cdr3_nt: TGTGCCAGCAGTGTGTGGACTAGCACAGATACGCAGTATTTT
d_call: NA
v_call: TRBV6-1
clone_size: NA
j_call: TRBJ2-3

cdr3_aa: CASSQVVPGTDMDGELFF
cdr3_nt: TGCGCCAGCAGCCAAGTGGTACCCGGGACAGATATGGACGGGGAGCTGTTTTTT
d_call: TRBD1
v_call: TRBV4-3
clone_size: once
j_call: TRBJ2-2

cdr3_aa: CASSQDWDGYTF
cdr3_nt: TGTGCCAGCAGCCAAGATTGGGATGGCTACACCTTC
d_call: NA
v_call: TRBV4-2
clone_size: NA
j_call: TRBJ1-2

cdr3_aa: CAWRGLRSPLHF
cdr3_nt: TGTGCCTGGCGGGGACTACGATCACCCCTCCACTTT
d_call: NA
v_call: TRBV30
clone_size: NA
j_call: TRBJ1-6

cdr3_aa: CASIGELVYGHTF
cdr3_nt: TGTGCCAGCATAGGGGAACTGGTTTATGGCCACACCTTC
d_call: NA
v_call: TRBV2
clone_size: once
j_call: TRBJ1-2

cdr3_aa: CASSFISYYSNQPQHF
cdr3_nt: TGCGCCAGCAGCTTTATTAGCTATTATAGCAATCAGCCCCAGCATTTT
d_call: NA
v_call: TRBV5-1
clone_size: NA
j_call: TRBJ1-5

cdr3_aa: CASSARDRVRIYEQYF
cdr3_nt: TGTGCCAGCAGCGCCCGGGACAGGGTGAGAATCTACGAGCAGTACTTC
d_call: TRBD1
v_call: TRBV2
clone_size: NA
j_call: TRBJ2-7

cdr3_aa: CASSQGLAENYEQYF
cdr3_nt: TGCGCCAGCAGCCAAGGACTGGCGGAGAACTACGAGCAGTACTTC
d_call: NA
v_call: TRBV4-3
clone_size: NA
j_call: TRBJ2-7

cdr3_aa: CASSPRGLAGAFTDTQYF
cdr3_nt: TGTGCCAGCAGTCCACGGGGACTAGCGGGAGCATTCACAGATACGCAGTATTTT
d_call: TRBD2
v_call: TRBV27
clone_size: few
j_call: TRBJ2-3

cdr3_aa: CATSGPANTGELFF
cdr3_nt: TGTGCCACTAGCGGGCCGGCGAACACCGGGGAGCTGTTTTTT
d_call: TRBD2
v_call: TRBV7-8
clone_size: NA
j_call: TRBJ2-2

cdr3_aa: CASSPQRAQETQYF
cdr3_nt: TGTGCCAGCAGCCCCCAGCGGGCTCAAGAGACCCAGTACTTC
d_call: NA
v_call: TRBV5-4
clone_size: few
j_call: TRBJ2-5

cdr3_aa: CAWRGGSSYNEQFF
cdr3_nt: TGTGCCTGGAGGGGCGGGAGCTCCTACAATGAGCAGTTCTTC
d_call: TRBD2
v_call: TRBV30
clone_size: NA
j_call: TRBJ2-1

cdr3_aa: CASKSGREQFF
cdr3_nt: TGTGCCAGTAAAAGCGGGAGGGAGCAGTTCTTC
d_call: TRBD2
v_call: TRBV19
clone_size: NA
j_call: TRBJ2-1

cdr3_aa: CATDPDTEAFF
cdr3_nt: TGTGCCACCGATCCTGACACTGAAGCTTTCTTT
d_call: NA
v_call: TRBV2
clone_size: NA
j_call: TRBJ1-1

cdr3_aa: CASSLGGGNQPQHF
cdr3_nt: TGCGCCAGCAGCTTGGGGGGGGGCAATCAGCCCCAGCATTTT
d_call: NA
v_call: TRBV5-1
clone_size: NA
j_call: TRBJ1-5

cdr3_aa: CSARAYNEQFF
cdr3_nt: TGCAGTGCTAGGGCCTACAATGAGCAGTTCTTC
d_call: NA
v_call: TRBV20-1
clone_size: NA
j_call: TRBJ2-1

cdr3_aa: CASTPGPGELFF
cdr3_nt: TGTGCCAGTACCCCGGGGCCCGGGGAGCTGTTTTTT
d_call: NA
v_call: TRBV19
clone_size: NA
j_call: TRBJ2-2

cdr3_aa: CASSIGTSTGEQYF
cdr3_nt: TGTGCCAGCAGCATAGGGACAAGCACGGGGGAGCAGTACTTC
d_call: NA
v_call: TRBV5-6
clone_size: once
j_call: TRBJ2-7

cdr3_aa: CASSLVGHGYTF
cdr3_nt: TGCGCCAGCAGCTTGGTGGGGCATGGCTACACCTTC
d_call: NA
v_call: TRBV5-1
clone_size: NA
j_call: TRBJ1-2

cdr3_aa: CASSLSSVYEQYF
cdr3_nt: TGTGCCAGCAGTTTATCCTCAGTCTACGAGCAGTACTTC
d_call: NA
v_call: TRBV27
clone_size: few
j_call: TRBJ2-7

cdr3_aa: CASSFHAGTEAFF
cdr3_nt: TGTGCCAGCAGCTTCCATGCGGGGACTGAAGCTTTCTTT
d_call: NA
v_call: TRBV7-6
clone_size: NA
j_call: TRBJ1-1

cdr3_aa: CASSLQQAQYF
cdr3_nt: TGTGCCAGCAGCTTGCAACAGGCCCAGTACTTC
d_call: NA
v_call: TRBV7-6
clone_size: NA
j_call: TRBJ2-5

cdr3_aa: CASSLGLAAYEQYF
cdr3_nt: TGTGCCAGCAGCTTAGGCCTAGCGGCCTACGAGCAGTACTTC
d_call: TRBD2
v_call: TRBV13
clone_size: NA
j_call: TRBJ2-7

cdr3_aa: CASQLTYRGRSNQPQHF
cdr3_nt: TGTGCCAGCCAACTCACATACAGGGGGAGAAGCAATCAGCCCCAGCATTTT
d_call: TRBD1
v_call: TRBV27
clone_size: NA
j_call: TRBJ1-5

cdr3_aa: CASSLGGTGSLTGELFF
cdr3_nt: TGCGCCAGCAGCTTGGGTGGTACCGGCAGTTTAACCGGGGAGCTGTTTTTT
d_call: NA
v_call: TRBV5-1
clone_size: NA
j_call: TRBJ2-2

cdr3_aa: CASSPAGGSLYEQYF
cdr3_nt: TGTGCCAGCAGTCCAGCGGGAGGCTCCCTTTACGAGCAGTACTTC
d_call: TRBD2
v_call: TRBV28
clone_size: NA
j_call: TRBJ2-7

cdr3_aa: CASSLSGVGNEQFF
cdr3_nt: TGTGCCAGCAGCTTGTCGGGAGTAGGCAATGAGCAGTTCTTC
d_call: NA
v_call: TRBV27
clone_size: once
j_call: TRBJ2-1

cdr3_aa: CASSQQGLNTEAFF
cdr3_nt: TGTGCCAGCAGCCAGCAGGGGTTGAACACTGAAGCTTTCTTT
d_call: NA
v_call: TRBV4-2
clone_size: few
j_call: TRBJ1-1

cdr3_aa: CASSPGTSGANVLTF
cdr3_nt: TGTGCCAGCAGCCCCGGAACCTCTGGGGCCAACGTCCTGACTTTC
d_call: NA
v_call: TRBV7-3
clone_size: NA
j_call: TRBJ2-6

cdr3_aa: CASSLGSGGTNQPQHF
cdr3_nt: TGTGCCAGCAGCTTAGGTTCGGGAGGTACCAATCAGCCCCAGCATTTT
d_call: NA
v_call: TRBV5-6
clone_size: NA
j_call: TRBJ1-5